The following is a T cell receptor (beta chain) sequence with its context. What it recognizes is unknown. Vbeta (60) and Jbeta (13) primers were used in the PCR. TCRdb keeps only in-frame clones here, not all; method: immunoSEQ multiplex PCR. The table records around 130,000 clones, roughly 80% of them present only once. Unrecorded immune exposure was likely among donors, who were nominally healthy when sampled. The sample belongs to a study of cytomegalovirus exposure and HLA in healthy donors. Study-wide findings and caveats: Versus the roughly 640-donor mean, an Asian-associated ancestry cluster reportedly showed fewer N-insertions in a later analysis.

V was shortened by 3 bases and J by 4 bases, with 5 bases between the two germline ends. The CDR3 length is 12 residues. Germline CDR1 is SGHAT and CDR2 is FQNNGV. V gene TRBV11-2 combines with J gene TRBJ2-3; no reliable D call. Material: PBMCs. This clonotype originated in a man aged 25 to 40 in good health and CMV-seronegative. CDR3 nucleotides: TGTGCCAGCAGCTTGGCCGCAGATACGCAGTATTTT. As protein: CASSLAADTQYF.